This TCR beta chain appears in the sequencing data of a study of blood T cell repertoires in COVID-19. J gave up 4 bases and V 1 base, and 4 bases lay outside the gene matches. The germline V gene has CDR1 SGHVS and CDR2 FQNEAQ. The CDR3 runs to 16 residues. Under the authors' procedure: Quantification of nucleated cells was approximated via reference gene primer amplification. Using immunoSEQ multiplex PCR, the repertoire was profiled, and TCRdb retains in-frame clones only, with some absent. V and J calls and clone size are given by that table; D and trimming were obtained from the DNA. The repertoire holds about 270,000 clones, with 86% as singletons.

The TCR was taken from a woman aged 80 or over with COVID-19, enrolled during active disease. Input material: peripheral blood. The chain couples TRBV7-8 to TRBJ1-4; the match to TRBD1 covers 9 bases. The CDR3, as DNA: TGTGCCAGCAGCTTAGAGGGACAGGGCTTTAATGAAAAACTGTTTTTT. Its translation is CASSLEGQGFNEKLFF. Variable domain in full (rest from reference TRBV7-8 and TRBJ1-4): GAGVSQSPRYKVAKRGQDVALRCDPISGHVSLFWYQQALGQGPEFLTYFQNEAQLDKSGLPSDRFFAERPEGSVSTLKIQRTQQEDSAVYLCASSLEGQGFNEKLFFGSGTQLSVL.